These 29 T cell receptor beta chains were sequenced from one sample in a study of T cell responses to AZD1222 COVID-19 vaccine. Using immunoSEQ multiplex PCR, the repertoire was profiled, and TCRdb retains in-frame clones only, with some absent. The sample has more than 95,000 clones; approximately 85% are singletons. This sample comprised peripheral blood, obtained 28 days after the second AZD1222 dose. The origin of the receptors is an adult who received the AZD1222 COVID-19 vaccine.

This chain links TRBV6-6 with TRBJ1-3; no clear D gene. This CDR3 is 15 amino acids long. Germline values: CDR1 MNHNY, CDR2 SVGAGI (reference sequence). Trimming stripped 8 bases from V and 0 bases from J, with 14 bases between. The CDR3 spells CASGTEPFSGNTIYF. Here the CDR3 DNA reads TGTGCCAGCGGTACAGAACCATTCTCTGGAAACACCATATATTTT.

The chain carries TRBV9 and TRBJ1-4, with D tentatively TRBD1 (5 bases). Germline loops: CDR1 SGDLS, CDR2 YYNGEE. The CDR3 runs 19 residues. Between the trimmed V and J ends, which lost 0 bases and 8 bases, there was a span of 26 bases. The CDR3 protein is CASSVATDSDFGTGEKLFF. In DNA, the CDR3 is TGTGCCAGCAGCGTAGCTACGGACTCAGATTTCGGGACGGGAGAAAAACTGTTTTTT.

This clone has just a few counts. The V and J genes are TRBV6-6 and TRBJ1-5; TRBD1 is a possible D gene (5 bases). This CDR3 is built from 15 residues. V was cut by 4 bases and J by 6 bases, with 16 bases left in between. Germline V lookup: CDR1 MNHNY, CDR2 SVGAGI (reference sequence). The CDR3 loop is CASSSVLGGSQPQHF. In DNA form, the CDR3 reads TGTGCCAGCAGTTCCGTGTTGGGGGGAAGTCAGCCCCAGCATTTT.

This sequence joins TRBV29-1 and TRBJ1-1, with D unclear. The V gene lost 3 bases and the J gene lost 0 bases, with 11 bases spanning the gap. CDR1 SQVTM and CDR2 ANQGSEA come from the germline V gene. The CDR3 extends over 14 amino acids. CDR3 bases: TGCAGCGTTGATCTGGGCCCCATGAACACTGAAGCTTTCTTT. This translates into CSVDLGPMNTEAFF. The complete variable domain, with remaining parts taken from reference TRBV29-1 and TRBJ1-1, reads SAVISQKPSRDICQRGTSLTIQCQVDSQVTMMFWYRQQPGQSLTLIATANQGSEATYESGFVIDKFPISRPNLTFSTLTVSNMSPEDSSIYLCSVDLGPMNTEAFFGQGTRLTVV.

The V call is TRBV7-9, the J call TRBJ2-5; 12 bases map to TRBD2. V was clipped by 5 bases and J by 5 bases; unmatched bases: 6. Germline CDR1 reads SEHNR; CDR2 reads FQNEAQ (reference sequence). This CDR3 region has 15 residues. The CDR3 sequence: CASSPSGGATETQYF. The DNA of the CDR3 is TGTGCCAGCAGCCCTAGCGGGGGGGCCACCGAGACCCAGTACTTC.

The chain combines TRBV27 with TRBJ2-3; D ambiguous. This CDR3 is built from 14 residues. V was cut by 3 bases and J by 0 bases, with 7 bases left in between. The germline CDR1 and CDR2 sequences are MNHEY and SMNVEV (reference sequence). The CDR3 DNA sequence: TGTGCCAGCAGTTTTTGGGGTAGCACAGATACGCAGTATTTT. This sequence encodes CASSFWGSTDTQYF.

V and J are TRBV5-1 and TRBJ2-3; 8 nucleotides match TRBD2. Trimming at V came to 5 bases and at J to 0 bases, leaving 2 bases not matched to a gene. Germline V gives CDR1 SGHRS, CDR2 YFSETQ. This CDR3 spans 14 amino acids. The CDR3 DNA is TGCGCCAGCAGGGCGGGGGGTAGCACAGATACGCAGTATTTT. Residues: CASRAGGSTDTQYF.

The J gene is TRBJ1-4, the V gene TRBV5-1; D may be TRBD1 (6 bases). The CDR3 extends over 13 amino acids. Trimming left V 6 bases short and J 7 bases short, with 13 bases between. Germline V gives CDR1 SGHRS, CDR2 YFSETQ. The chain's CDR3 is CASTGAAGEKLFF. The CDR3 DNA follows: TGCGCCAGCACAGGGGCTGCTGGTGAAAAACTGTTTTTT.

This clone occurred a few times. V gene TRBV30 combines with J gene TRBJ1-5, with D possibly TRBD1 on 6 matching bases. The CDR3 is 13 residues long. Germline CDR1 is GTSNPN and CDR2 is SVGIG (reference sequence). V gave up 4 bases and J gave up 3 bases, with 10 bases separating them. The CDR3 DNA is TGTGCCTGGAACAGGGAAGTCAATCAGCCCCAGCATTTT. Protein: CAWNREVNQPQHF.

The chain has TRBV28 and TRBJ1-5; D uncertain. Trimming stripped 8 bases from V and 2 bases from J, with 19 bases between. The CDR3 totals 16 residues. CDR1 is MDHEN, CDR2 SYDVKM, per germline. CDR3 nucleotides: TGTGCCAGCCTCCCCTGCCTCCGGGGTTGCAATCAGCCCCAGCATTTT. Its protein is CASLPCLRGCNQPQHF.

With respect to this clone: The identical CDR3 is also encoded by other nucleotide sequences in the sample. V and J are TRBV7-7 and TRBJ2-2, with a tentative D call TRBD1 (5 bases). Trimming left V 5 bases short and J 4 bases short, with 11 bases between. CDR1 is SSHAT, CDR2 FNYEAQ, per germline (reference sequence). CDR3 length: 14 amino acids. CDR3 DNA: TGTGCCAGCAGCCCCGGCACAGGCACCGGGGAGCTGTTTTTT. This codes for CASSPGTGTGELFF.

V gene TRBV19 combines with J gene TRBJ2-1, with D perhaps being TRBD1 or TRBD2 (5 bases each). The V end lost 4 bases, the J end lost 2 bases, and 15 bases lay between the germline ends. There are 16 residues in the CDR3. Germline CDR1 LNHDA, CDR2 SQIVND (reference sequence). CDR3 amino acids: CASSTTGLPPYNEQFF. The CDR3 bases are TGTGCCAGTAGTACCACGGGGCTTCCCCCCTACAATGAGCAGTTCTTC. The variable domain in full, completed from reference TRBV19 and TRBJ2-1, reads DGGITQSPKYLFRKEGQNVTLSCEQNLNHDAMYWYRQDPGQGLRLIYYSQIVNDFQKGDIAEGYSVSREKKESFPLTVTSAQKNPTAFYLCASSTTGLPPYNEQFFGPGTRLTVL.

This chain uses TRBV28 with TRBJ2-7, with D possibly matching TRBD1 (7 bases). V lost 3 bases, J lost 3 bases, and 12 bases lay in between. The CDR3 is 14 residues long. In germline, CDR1 is MDHEN, CDR2 SYDVKM. Here the CDR3 reads CASSFSRGVYEQYF. CDR3 nucleotides: TGTGCCAGCAGTTTCTCCAGGGGGGTCTACGAGCAGTACTTC.

This chain uses TRBV7-3 with TRBJ1-2; the D is unclear. Looked up from germline, CDR1 is SGHTA and CDR2 is FQGTGA. Trimming took off 1 base at V and 6 bases at J, with 12 bases between the two ends. The CDR3 covers 14 residues. CDR3 residues: CASSLRGSADGYTF. The CDR3 region has the DNA TGTGCCAGCAGCTTAAGAGGGTCTGCGGATGGCTACACCTTC.

V usage is TRBV4-1 and J usage is TRBJ2-1; 7 nucleotides match TRBD1. There are 17 residues in the CDR3. Trimming cost V 1 base and J 0 bases; bases outside gene matches: 6. Germline CDR1 reads MGHRA; CDR2 reads YSYEKL. CDR3 loop: CASSQAYDRDSYNEQFF. The DNA for the CDR3 is TGCGCCAGCAGCCAAGCTTATGACAGGGACTCCTACAATGAGCAGTTCTTC.

The chain employs TRBV4-3 and TRBJ2-3, with 9 bases aligning to TRBD2. The CDR3 has 16 residues. V lost 0 bases, J lost 4 bases, and 5 bases stayed unmatched. Germline V CDR1 and CDR2: LGHNA, YSLEER. The CDR3 sequence is CASSQDLAGSADTQYF. The CDR3 DNA reads TGCGCCAGCAGCCAAGACCTAGCGGGGAGCGCAGATACGCAGTATTTT.

The chain combines TRBV6-4 with TRBJ2-3, with 8 bases identical to TRBD2. J lost 3 bases, V lost 2 bases, and 7 bases had no gene match. Per the germline V gene, CDR1 is MRHNA and CDR2 is SNTAGT. The CDR3 loop spans 16 amino acids. This CDR3 reads CASSDQPGLGTDTQYF. The CDR3 nucleotides are TGTGCCAGCAGTGACCAACCGGGACTAGGGACAGATACGCAGTATTTT.

This CDR3 reads CASSGLADYNEQFF. In DNA, the CDR3 is TGTGCCAGCAGTGGGCTAGCGGATTACAATGAGCAGTTCTTC. The gene calls are TRBV2 and TRBJ2-1; 7 bases map to TRBD2. V lost 4 bases to trimming and J lost 4 bases; unmatched junction nucleotides: 4. Germline V gene data show CDR1 as SNHLY and CDR2 as FYNNEI. The CDR3 covers 14 residues.

V is TRBV6-5 and J is TRBJ1-6, with D uncertain. Germline values: CDR1 MNHEY, CDR2 SVGAGI. V gave up 7 bases and J gave up 11 bases, with 12 bases separating them. The CDR3 runs 12 residues. Here the CDR3 reads CASKRDNPPLHF. The CDR3 DNA sequence: TGTGCCAGCAAACGTGACAATCCACCCCTCCACTTT.

This chain's CDR3 is CASSQMVNSPLHF. Here the CDR3 DNA reads TGTGCCAGCAGCCAAATGGTTAATTCACCCCTCCACTTT. J is TRBJ1-6 and V is TRBV3-1 (or the pseudogene TRBV3-2); D unclear. V lost 2 bases to trimming and J lost 6 bases, with 5 bases between them. Germline lookup yields CDR1 LGHDT and CDR2 YNNKEL (reference sequence). CDR3 length: 13 residues.

The chain uses TRBV5-1 and TRBJ2-7; TRBD1 aligns across 7 bases. The CDR3 runs 16 residues. Germline V gene data show CDR1 as SGHRS and CDR2 as YFSETQ. After removal of 4 bases from V and 2 bases from J, the junction contained 12 bases not matched to a gene. As DNA, the CDR3 is TGCGCCAGCAGCCCAATAACGGGACAGAACACCTACGAGCAGTACTTC. This gives the protein CASSPITGQNTYEQYF.

This clone was seen only a few times. This rearrangement joins TRBV6-5 to TRBJ1-2; D gene uncertain. Deletions cut 0 bases from V and 4 bases from J, with 6 bases between. The length of the CDR3 is 13 residues. Germline CDR1 is MNHEY and CDR2 is SVGAGI. In DNA form, the CDR3 reads TGTGCCAGCAGTTACTCCGGAGGCTATGGCTACACCTTC. It encodes CASSYSGGYGYTF.

This clone was detected only a few times. V and J are TRBV10-3 and TRBJ1-6, with 9 bases aligning to TRBD1. V gave up 8 bases and J gave up 8 bases; unmatched junction bases: 4. This CDR3 region has 13 residues. Germline CDR1 ENHRY, CDR2 SYGVKD. The CDR3 DNA reads as TGTGCCATCCGGGACAGGGAACATTCACCCCTCCACTTT. It is translated as CAIRDREHSPLHF.

The chain joins TRBV7-5 to TRBJ1-4. TRBV7-5 is reported as a pseudogene. CDR3 length: 14 residues. This chain's CDR3 is CVRRAGRFNEKLFF. In DNA form, the CDR3 reads TGTGTCAGAAGGGCGGGACGGTTTAATGAAAAACTGTTTTTT.

The chain uses TRBV6-5 and TRBJ1-2; 7 bases map to TRBD1. CDR1 and CDR2 from the germline V gene are MNHEY and SVGAGI. The V gene end was trimmed by 4 bases and the J gene end by 8 bases; junction bases not matched to a gene: 7. CDR3 size: 13 residues. In DNA, the CDR3 is TGTGCCAGCAGTTCTGGGGGACAGTCGGGCTACACCTTC. This codes for CASSSGGQSGYTF.

The V call is TRBV6-6, the J call TRBJ1-5; TRBD1 is a possible D gene (6 bases). CDR3 length equals 14 residues. Deletions cut 6 bases from V and 3 bases from J, with 12 bases between. Germline CDR1 MNHNY, CDR2 SVGAGI (reference sequence). This CDR3 is CASSQDSHNQPQHF. The CDR3 nucleotides are TGTGCCAGCAGCCAGGACAGCCACAATCAGCCCCAGCATTTT.

The chain employs TRBV25-1 and TRBJ1-4, with a possible D match to TRBD1 (5 bases). Looked up from germline, CDR1 is MGHDK and CDR2 is SYGVNS. Trimming stripped 3 bases from V and 7 bases from J, with 12 bases between. The length of the CDR3 is 14 residues. Here the CDR3 reads CASSDSRGTEKLFF. The CDR3 DNA is TGTGCCAGCAGTGATTCCCGGGGGACTGAAAAACTGTTTTTT.

The chain couples TRBV6-2 or TRBV6-3 to TRBJ2-7; TRBD1 aligns across 7 bases. Germline CDR1 is MNHEY and CDR2 is SVGEGT. The CDR3 sequence is 17 residues long. The ends lost 0 bases at V and 1 base at J; junction bases unmatched: 9. This CDR3 is CASSYSGPGQKSYEQYF. The CDR3 DNA reads as TGTGCCAGCAGTTACTCGGGTCCGGGACAGAAATCCTACGAGCAGTACTTC.

The DNA for the CDR3 is TGTGCCAGCAGACGGACAGGTGCAGATACGCAGTATTTT. It codes for CASRRTGADTQYF. The V and J genes are TRBV11-2 and TRBJ2-3, with 7 bases lining up with TRBD1. The germline CDR1 and CDR2 sequences are SGHAT and FQNNGV. With V trimmed by 6 bases and J by 4 bases, 4 bases remained unmatched. The length of the CDR3 is 13 residues. Complete variable domain (other parts from reference TRBV11-2 and TRBJ2-3): EAGVAQSPRYKIIEKRQSVAFWCNPISGHATLYWYQQILGQGPKLLIQFQNNGVVDDSQLPKDRFSAERLKGVDSTLKIQPAKLEDSAVYLCASRRTGADTQYFGPGTRLTVL.